This T cell receptor beta chain was sequenced during a study of CD8+CD57+ T cells in acquired aplastic anemia. Genomic DNA acted as the template from which TCR beta VDJ combination and CDR3 sequence profiling were carried out. A single record per CDR3 protein comes from TCRdb applying MiXCR to the reads. The data show about 130,000 distinct CDR3 sequences, about 48% seen once. Germline CDR1 SQVTM, CDR2 ANQGSEA. The CDR3 has 12 amino acids. The ends were cut back, 2 bases at V and 0 bases at J, with 4 bases in the middle. Sequenced material: sorted CD4+, CD8+, or CD8+CD57+ T cells (not recorded which) from PBMCs. This TCR derives from a human donor in good health, serving as a control. This chain joins TRBV29-1 and TRBJ1-1; D gene unclear. CDR3 nucleotides: TGCAGCGTTGAATATTTGAACACTGAAGCTTTCTTT. Encoded protein: CSVEYLNTEAFF.